These 4 T cell receptor beta chains were sequenced from one sample in a study of T-cell reconstitution after alpha-beta-depleted transplantation in children. Unique molecular identifiers were incorporated into the prepared TCRbeta library. Each CDR3 protein is one row after TCRdb ran MiXCR on the PCR reads. The sample shows about 500,000 distinct CDR3 sequences, approximately 32% of them seen only once. The sequences come from PBMCs from the stem cell graft donor, collected from the stem cell graft. The receptor set was obtained from a human donor who donated a stem cell graft to a child with aplastic anemia.

V and J are TRBV12-3 or TRBV12-4 and TRBJ1-2; 8 positions match TRBD1. Trimming removed 7 bases from V and 4 bases from J; junction bases left unmatched: 14. CDR3 length: 16 residues. The CDR3 nucleotides are TGTGCCAGCACTTATTTGCAGGGGGCGCCGGTCTATGGCTACACCTTC. Protein: CASTYLQGAPVYGYTF.

The CDR3 sequence is CSVPNLGSRANEQFF. DNA for the CDR3: TGCAGCGTTCCGAATCTCGGTAGTCGAGCCAATGAGCAGTTCTTC. The chain employs TRBV29-1 and TRBJ2-1; D is uncertain. The CDR3 loop spans 15 amino acids. Trimming pared 5 bases from V and 6 bases from J, leaving 20 bases between. The germline CDR1 and CDR2 sequences are SQVTM and ANQGSEA.

Only a few counts were recorded for this clonotype. The chain couples TRBV25-1 to TRBJ2-2; D may be TRBD1 (5 bases). Trimming pared 1 base from V and 2 bases from J, leaving 23 bases between. The germline CDR1 and CDR2 sequences are MGHDK and SYGVNS. The CDR3 runs to 20 residues. CDR3 DNA: TGTGCCAGCAGTGAATCCGTTTCCCCCGTGAGTAGGGGAAACACCGGGGAGCTGTTTTTT. Protein: CASSESVSPVSRGNTGELFF.

The J gene is TRBJ2-6, the V gene TRBV6-1, with D uncertain. This CDR3 has 11 residues. Germline-derived CDR1 and CDR2 are MNHNS and SASEGT. For the CDR3, the DNA is TGTGCGTCCTCTGGGGCCAACGTCCTGACTTTC. Protein product: CASSGANVLTF.